A selection of T cell receptor beta chains follows, all from one sample in a study of cytomegalovirus exposure and HLA in healthy donors. Produced via immunoSEQ multiplex PCR; TCRdb's table is partial and in-frame only. Here the sample spans 90,000 to 120,000 clones, nearly 80% being singletons. The sequencing input was PBMCs. The receptor set was obtained from a man aged 60 to 75 in good health and CMV-seropositive. Both conserved end residues are part of each CDR3. A D gene is named only where the DNA matches it firmly. The size field is filled for only some rows; it gives once, few, many or a size class.

j_call,d_call,v_call,clone_size,cdr3_length,cdr3_nt,cdr3_aa
TRBJ2-2,TRBD2,TRBV4-3,.,16,TGCGCCAGCAGCCAAGGCGGGACTACCTACACCGGGGAGCTGTTTTTT,CASSQGGTTYTGELFF
TRBJ1-1,.,TRBV5-4,.,16,TGTGCCAGCAGCCCCTTCTGGATAGCGCAGAACACTGAAGCTTTCTTT,CASSPFWIAQNTEAFF
TRBJ1-1,TRBD1,TRBV19,many,14,TGTGCCAGTATGAGGACAGGGGGCAACACTGAAGCTTTCTTT,CASMRTGGNTEAFF
TRBJ1-3,.,TRBV9,.,16,TGTGCCAGCAGCGTAGCTACAGGGCTGGGTGGAAACACCATATATTTT,CASSVATGLGGNTIYF
TRBJ2-3,.,TRBV27,.,14,TGTGCCAGCAGTTTATGGGCTTACACAGATACGCAGTATTTT,CASSLWAYTDTQYF
TRBJ2-1,TRBD1,TRBV5-1,.,13,TGCGCCAGCAGCCGACAGGGCCGGAATGAGCAGTTCTTC,CASSRQGRNEQFF
TRBJ1-2,TRBD1,TRBV27,.,15,TGTGCCAGCAGTTTCAGGGACAGGGCTAACTATGGCTACACCTTC,CASSFRDRANYGYTF
TRBJ2-2,.,TRBV5-1,.,15,TGCGCCAGCAGCCCACTGAGGATGAACACCGGGGAGCTGTTTTTT,CASSPLRMNTGELFF
TRBJ2-1,.,TRBV7-2,few,13,TGTGCCAGCAGCTCAGGAACCTACAATGAGCAGTTCTTC,CASSSGTYNEQFF
TRBJ2-7,TRBD1,TRBV7-2,.,14,TGTGCCAGCAGCTTTGCGGACAGGGCCTACGAGCAGTACTTC,CASSFADRAYEQYF
TRBJ2-1,TRBD1,TRBV4-3,.,17,TGCGCCAGCAGCCAAGAACGCGCGACAGGGGGCTACAATGAGCAGTTCTTC,CASSQERATGGYNEQFF
TRBJ1-5,TRBD1,TRBV30,.,13,TGTGCCCTAGGGACAGGGATTTATCAGTCCCAGCATTTT,CALGTGIYQSQHF
TRBJ2-1,TRBD2,TRBV19,.,18,TGTGCCAGTAGGGCGGCGGCTAGCGGGGGCAGAAATTACAATGAGCAGTTCTTC,CASRAAASGGRNYNEQFF
TRBJ1-1,.,TRBV2,.,12,TGTGCCAGCAGTGAGACCGACAGGAGAGCTTTCTTT,CASSETDRRAFF
TRBJ2-1,TRBD2,TRBV5-1,.,16,TGCGCCAGCAGCTCAATAGCGGGGGGGAGCCACAATGAGCAGTTCTTC,CASSSIAGGSHNEQFF
TRBJ2-7,TRBD1,TRBV6-5,.,15,TGTGCCAGCAGTCAGGACAGGGGCGAGCTAGGGGAGCAGTACTTC,CASSQDRGELGEQYF